Listed here are 8 T cell receptor beta chains from one sample, sequenced in a study of control samples from healthy donors and cancer patients. Data came from immunoSEQ multiplex PCR; TCRdb stores just in-frame clones and leaves some out. The repertoire consists of 130,000 to 150,000 clones, with more than 90% occurring once and the leading ten covering over 9%. The sample taken for sequencing was blood. These TCRs come from a young man in good health.

The CDR3 reads CASSQDFSTARRSSYEQYF. CDR3 bases: TGTGCCAGCAGCCAAGATTTTTCAACAGCAAGACGTAGCTCCTACGAGCAGTACTTC. This chain joins TRBV4-2 and TRBJ2-7; D gene ambiguous. V lost 0 bases to trimming and J lost 0 bases, with 21 bases between them. Germline CDR1 and CDR2: LGHNA and YNFKEQ. This CDR3 has 19 residues.

V is TRBV7-9 and J is TRBJ2-7; a weak D match, TRBD2 (6 bases). Germline V gene sequence: CDR1 SEHNR, CDR2 FQNEAQ (reference sequence). CDR3 length: 16 residues. Deletions cut 3 bases from V and 2 bases from J, with 17 bases between. The CDR3 DNA reads as TGTGCCAGCAGCTTTCTGTCCCGGGGGAACACCTACGAGCAGTACTTC. Encoded protein: CASSFLSRGNTYEQYF.

The rearrangement uses TRBV11-2 and TRBJ2-1; TRBD2 aligns across 8 bases. Germline loops: CDR1 SGHAT, CDR2 FQNNGV. The J segment lost 8 bases and the V segment lost 2 bases, leaving 8 bases of the junction unmatched. The length of the CDR3 is 15 residues. In DNA, the CDR3 is TGTGCCAGCAGCTTAACAAGCGGGAGAAAGTATGAGCAGTTCTTC. Translation gives CASSLTSGRKYEQFF.

V is TRBV7-9 and J is TRBJ1-2; D might be TRBD1 (6 bases). CDR1 and CDR2 (germline): SEHNR, FQNEAQ (reference sequence). The length of the CDR3 is 15 residues. V lost 1 base, J lost 5 bases, and 14 bases lay in between. The CDR3, as DNA: TGTGCCAGCAGCTTAGGGGCAGGGGTGACATATGGCTACACCTTC. This translates into CASSLGAGVTYGYTF.

The chain links TRBV6-6 to TRBJ2-7; TRBD1 is a possible D gene (5 bases). Trimming cost V 4 bases and J 3 bases, with 7 bases left between them. The germline gives CDR1 MNHNY, CDR2 SVGAGI (reference sequence). This CDR3 is 12 amino acids long. In nucleotides, the CDR3 is TGTGCCAGCAGTTGGGGCAGCTACGAGCAGTACTTC. Translated: CASSWGSYEQYF.

This sequence joins TRBV25-1 and TRBJ1-1; TRBD1 matches 7 bases. Germline CDR1 is MGHDK and CDR2 is SYGVNS. This CDR3 is built from 14 residues. V was pared by 6 bases and J by 6 bases, with 10 bases of the junction left unmatched. CDR3 DNA sequence: TGTGCCAGCAGCAAATCGACAGGGCTACCTGAAGCTTTCTTT. Its protein is CASSKSTGLPEAFF.

This chain uses TRBV9 with TRBJ1-4, with D uncertain. V lost 0 bases, J lost 5 bases, and 17 bases lay in between. This CDR3 spans 17 amino acids. Germline CDR1 and CDR2: SGDLS and YYNGEE. CDR3 coding DNA: TGTGCCAGCAGCGTAGAGGGTGCTAACGGGGTCAATGAAAAACTGTTTTTT. It specifies CASSVEGANGVNEKLFF.

A few counts support this clone. This sequence joins TRBV30 and TRBJ1-5; no clear D. With 3 bases removed from V and 4 bases from J, the gap between germline ends came to 10 bases. Germline assignment: CDR1 GTSNPN and CDR2 SVGIG (reference sequence). The CDR3 is made up of 13 amino acids. The CDR3 loop is CAWSETVNQPQHF. The CDR3 DNA is TGTGCCTGGAGCGAGACGGTAAATCAGCCCCAGCATTTT.